This T cell receptor beta chain was recovered during a study of cytomegalovirus exposure and HLA in healthy donors. For this clone: The antigen is undetermined.

PCR primers comprised 60 Vbeta and 13 Jbeta primers. The method was immunoSEQ multiplex PCR; TCRdb's version includes in-frame clones alone and lacks a portion of them. The table lists about 190,000 clones, over 80% of them singletons, with approximately 6% in the top ten. Study-level results: Reportedly, cytomegalovirus status was diagnosed with high sensitivity and specificity. The study assumed roughly uniform donor sequencing depth for presence/absence analyses. Across donors, most TCRs were seen rarely, yet some public ones were widespread. It emerged from a later analysis that several of the most significant clusters appeared to be linked to common viral pathogens.

The CDR3 loop spans 14 amino acids. Losses at the gene ends were 5 bases for V and 9 bases for J; bases not matched to a gene: 7. From germline, CDR1 is SGHTA and CDR2 FQGTGA. Material for sequencing was PBMCs. The rearrangement joins TRBV7-3 to TRBJ1-6; 7 bases fit TRBD1. The receptor was isolated from a man aged 35 to 55 in good health and CMV-seropositive. The CDR3 sequence is CASSLEGTVSPLHF. Here the CDR3 DNA reads TGTGCCAGCAGCCTCGAAGGGACAGTTTCACCCCTCCACTTT.